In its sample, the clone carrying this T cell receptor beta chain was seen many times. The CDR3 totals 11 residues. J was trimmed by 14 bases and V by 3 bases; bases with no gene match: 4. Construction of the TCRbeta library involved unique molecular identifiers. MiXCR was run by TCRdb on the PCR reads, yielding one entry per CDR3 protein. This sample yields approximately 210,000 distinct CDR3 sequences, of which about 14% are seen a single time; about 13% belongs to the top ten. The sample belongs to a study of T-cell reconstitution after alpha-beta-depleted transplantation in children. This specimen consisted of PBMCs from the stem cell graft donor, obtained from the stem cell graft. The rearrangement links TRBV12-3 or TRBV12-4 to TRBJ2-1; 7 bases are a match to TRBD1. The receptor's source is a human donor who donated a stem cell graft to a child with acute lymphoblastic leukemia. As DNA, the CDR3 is TGTGCCAGCAGTTTCGGGCAGGGGGAGTTCTTC. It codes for CASSFGQGEFF.